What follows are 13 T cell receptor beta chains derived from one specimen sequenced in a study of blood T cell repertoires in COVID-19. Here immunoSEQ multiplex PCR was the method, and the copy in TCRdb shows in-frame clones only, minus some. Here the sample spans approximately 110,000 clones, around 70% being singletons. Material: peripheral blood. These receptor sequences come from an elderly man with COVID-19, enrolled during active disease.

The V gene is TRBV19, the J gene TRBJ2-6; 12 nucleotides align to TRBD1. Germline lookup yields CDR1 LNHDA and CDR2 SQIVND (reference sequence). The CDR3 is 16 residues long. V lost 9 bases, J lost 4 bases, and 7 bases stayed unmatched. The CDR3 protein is CASQPGQGAGANVLTF. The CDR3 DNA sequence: TGTGCCAGCCAACCGGGACAGGGGGCGGGGGCCAACGTCCTGACTTTC. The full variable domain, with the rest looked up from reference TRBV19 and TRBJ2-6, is DGGITQSPKYLFRKEGQNVTLSCEQNLNHDAMYWYRQDPGQGLRLIYYSQIVNDFQKGDIAEGYSVSREKKESFPLTVTSAQKNPTAFYLCASQPGQGAGANVLTFGAGSRLTVL.

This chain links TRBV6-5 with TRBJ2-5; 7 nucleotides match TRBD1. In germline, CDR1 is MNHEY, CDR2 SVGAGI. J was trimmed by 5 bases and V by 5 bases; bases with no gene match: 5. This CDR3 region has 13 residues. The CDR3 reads CASSMTGRETQYF. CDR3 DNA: TGTGCCAGCAGTATGACAGGGCGCGAGACCCAGTACTTC.

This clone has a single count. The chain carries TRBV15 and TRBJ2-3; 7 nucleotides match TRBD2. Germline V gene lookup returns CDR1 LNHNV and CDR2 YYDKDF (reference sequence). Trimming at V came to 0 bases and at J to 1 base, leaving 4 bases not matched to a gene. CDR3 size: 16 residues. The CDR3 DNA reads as TGTGCCACCAGCAGAGATAAGCTAGCGGGCACAGATACGCAGTATTTT. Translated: CATSRDKLAGTDTQYF.

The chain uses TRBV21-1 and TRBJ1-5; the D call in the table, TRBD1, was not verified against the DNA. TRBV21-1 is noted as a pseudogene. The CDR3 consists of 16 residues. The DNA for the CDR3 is TGTGCCAGCAGCACAAAGCCAGGGGGCTCTGATCAGCCCCAGCATTTT. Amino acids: CASSTKPGGSDQPQHF.

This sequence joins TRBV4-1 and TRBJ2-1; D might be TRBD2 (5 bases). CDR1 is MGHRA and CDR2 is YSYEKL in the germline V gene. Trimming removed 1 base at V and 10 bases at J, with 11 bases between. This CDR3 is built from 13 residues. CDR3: CASSQVRGREQFF. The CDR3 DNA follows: TGCGCCAGCAGCCAAGTTCGGGGTCGGGAGCAGTTCTTC.

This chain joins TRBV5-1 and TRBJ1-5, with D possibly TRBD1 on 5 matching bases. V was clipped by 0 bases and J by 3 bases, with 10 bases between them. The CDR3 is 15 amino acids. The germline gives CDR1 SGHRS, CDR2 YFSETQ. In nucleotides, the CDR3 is TGCGCCAGCAGCTTGGGTGGGGCCCACAATCAGCCCCAGCATTTT. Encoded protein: CASSLGGAHNQPQHF.

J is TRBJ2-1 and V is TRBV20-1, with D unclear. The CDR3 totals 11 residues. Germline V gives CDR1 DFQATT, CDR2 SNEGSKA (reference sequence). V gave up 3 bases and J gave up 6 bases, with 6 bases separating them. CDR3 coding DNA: TGCAGTGCTAGGGGCGTCAATGAGCAGTTCTTC. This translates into CSARGVNEQFF.

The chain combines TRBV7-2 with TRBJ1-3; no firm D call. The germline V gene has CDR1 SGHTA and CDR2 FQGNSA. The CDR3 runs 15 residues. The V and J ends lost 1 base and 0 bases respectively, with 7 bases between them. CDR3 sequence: CASSLVGASGNTIYF. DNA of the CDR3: TGTGCCAGCAGCTTAGTTGGAGCCTCTGGAAACACCATATATTTT.

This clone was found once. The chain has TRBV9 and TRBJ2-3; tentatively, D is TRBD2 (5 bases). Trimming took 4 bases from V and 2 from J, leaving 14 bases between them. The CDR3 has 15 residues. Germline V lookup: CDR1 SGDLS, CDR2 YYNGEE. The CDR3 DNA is TGTGCCAGCAGCCCCCCTAGCAGCCCCACAGATACGCAGTATTTT. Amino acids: CASSPPSSPTDTQYF.

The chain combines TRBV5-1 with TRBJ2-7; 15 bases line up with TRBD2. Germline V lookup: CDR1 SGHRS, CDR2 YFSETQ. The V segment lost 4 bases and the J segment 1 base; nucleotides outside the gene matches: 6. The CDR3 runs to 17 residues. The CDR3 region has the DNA TGCGCCAGCAGCGCGGGACTAGCGGGAGGAATATCCTACGAGCAGTACTTC. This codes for CASSAGLAGGISYEQYF.

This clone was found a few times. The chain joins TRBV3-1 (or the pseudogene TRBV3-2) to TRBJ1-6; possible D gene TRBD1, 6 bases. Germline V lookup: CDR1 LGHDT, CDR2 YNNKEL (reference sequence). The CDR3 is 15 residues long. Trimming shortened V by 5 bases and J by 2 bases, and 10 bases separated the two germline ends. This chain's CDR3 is CASSSGQTYNSPLHF. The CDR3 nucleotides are TGTGCCAGCAGCTCCGGACAGACCTATAATTCACCCCTCCACTTT.

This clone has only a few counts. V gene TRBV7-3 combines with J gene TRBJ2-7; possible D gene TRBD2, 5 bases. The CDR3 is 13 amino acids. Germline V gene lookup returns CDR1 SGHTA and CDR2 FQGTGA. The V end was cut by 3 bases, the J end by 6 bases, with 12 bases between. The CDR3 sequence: CASSLSGQSEQYF. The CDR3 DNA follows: TGTGCCAGCAGCTTGAGCGGTCAATCCGAGCAGTACTTC. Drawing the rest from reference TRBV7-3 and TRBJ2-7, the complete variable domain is GAGVSQTPSNKVTEKGKYVELRCDPISGHTALYWYRQSLGQGPEFLIYFQGTGAADDSGLPNDRFFAVRPEGSVSTLKIQRTERGDSAVYLCASSLSGQSEQYFGPGTRLTVT.

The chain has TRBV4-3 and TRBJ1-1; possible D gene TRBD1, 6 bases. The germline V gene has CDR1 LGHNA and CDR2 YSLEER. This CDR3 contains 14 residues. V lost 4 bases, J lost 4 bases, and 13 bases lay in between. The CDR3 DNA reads TGCGCCAGCAGCCGAGAACAGGGTAGCACTGAAGCTTTCTTT. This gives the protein CASSREQGSTEAFF.